The present TCR beta chain was sequenced within a study of post-analysis software for immune sequencing data. Germline CDR1 is SQVTM and CDR2 is ANQGSEA. CDR3 length: 14 residues. Study-wide results and limits: Controls' normalized Chao1 diversity significantly exceeded that of multiple sclerosis patients. Five TRBV segments, TRBV5-6, TRBV5-1 and TRBV20-1 among them, were found more frequent in patients than controls.

For this clonotype: Antigen unknown.

Presence of unique molecular identifiers characterized the TCR beta cDNA libraries. TCRdb reanalysed the PCR reads using MiXCR and keeps one entry per CDR3 protein. The sample yields fewer than 850,000 distinct CDR3 sequences, 46% seen once. Source material: blood. The J gene is TRBJ2-7, the V gene TRBV29-1; a possible D gene is TRBD2 (5 bases). The J call may not be correct, given that the DNA end is closer to TRBJ2-5. This receptor was identified in a girl aged 10-17 years with multiple sclerosis. The CDR3 sequence: CSVDGEQLWETQYF. In nucleotides, the CDR3 is TGCAGCGTTGACGGGGAGCAACTGTGGGAGACCCAGTACTTC.